This T cell receptor (beta chain) was found in a study of T cell responses to AZD1222 COVID-19 vaccine (dated by TCRdb to the early 2020s). Looking at the study overall: AZD1222 recipients whose second dose came at about 4 weeks and those whose second dose came at about 12 weeks were combined into one group, since spike-specific TCR depth and breadth did not differ between the two schedules. Enrollment into the trials was organized by age into subgroups of 18-55, 56-69 and 70-plus years, and those subgroups contained roughly 150, 30 and 60 TCR-sequenced participants, respectively. TCR sequencing was performed for about 250 trial participants, of whom about 210 were given two doses of AZD1222 and around 25 were given two doses of MenACWY control vaccine.

General study outcomes and caveats: Conclusions about previously exposed vaccinees are limited, since just six or seven AZD1222 recipients were seropositive for SARS-CoV-2 at baseline. The vaccine-associated CD4 TCRs covered the entire spike protein, and the dominant responses fell in regions 160-218 and 743-854. Because no day 14 peak-response samples were available, the repertoires could be characterized only after the peak T cell response. In the small 56-69-year group, the increase in depth fell short of significance, most likely because of low power. After two AZD1222 doses, spike-specific TCR breadth and depth were significantly higher than at day 0 and than in MenACWY recipients. Nearly half of unique spike-specific TCRs reportedly recognized epitopes outside regions mutated in the B.1.351 and B.1.1.7 variants. Most participants were white British and females outnumbered males, and the authors suggested that clonal diversity may have been underestimated.

Points on this clone: No antigen is known for it. Base-call qualities are not available, and no considerably larger clone is one nucleotide away.

Sample time point, as interpreted from the label and publication: baseline before first vaccination. Vaccinee samples were obtained from the UK trials COV001 and COV002, which included a single-blind randomized controlled phase 2/3 trial of AZD1222 (ChAdOx1 nCoV-19) in healthy adults. For TCRbeta chain sequencing, PBMC samples were collected from trial participants at day 0 and at day 28 after the second dose. The CDR3 sequence holds 16 residues, the cysteine and phenylalanine included. Kept here is only the CDR3 DNA, which spans 48 bases and is read in frame from base 1. After removal of 10 bases from V and 2 bases from J, the junction retains 9 bases not matched to a gene. CDR1 ENHRY and CDR2 SYGVKD were looked up in the germline V gene. The CDR3 regions of human TCRbeta chains were subjected to immunosequencing. Regarding the original processing steps: TCRs in the repertoires were matched against a reference library of SARS-CoV-2-specific TCRs that had been generated with the MIRA antigen-specificity platform. Breadth was defined as the fraction of unique TCRs that were SARS-CoV-2-associated, and depth was defined as the fraction of total T cells that were SARS-CoV-2-associated. Using the MIRA data, each spike-specific TCR was mapped to the spike region that the TCR reacts to and placed in a CD4 or CD8 class. Log10-transformed breadth and depth values were compared by one-way ANOVA with Sidak's multiple comparisons tests. TCRdb holds this immuneACCESS table with in-frame rearrangements only. Some clones are missing; in checked studies, unresolved V genes explain under half, and the rest has no known cause. V, J and clone size are those of that table, while D and trimming were read from the DNA. The sample includes about 120,000 clones, with roughly nine tenths observed a single time. The ten top clones hold more than 2.5% of the sample.

This clonotype was sampled from an adult in good health. The chain links TRBV10-3 with TRBJ2-3; 13 junctional bases match TRBD2. The input for sequencing was peripheral blood, taken on day 0 of AZD1222 vaccination. The CDR3 reads CATLLGLAGPTDTQYF. The sequenced DNA: TGTGCCACCCTGTTGGGACTAGCGGGGCCCACAGATACGCAGTATTTT.